The 2 T cell receptor beta chains below come from one sample, sequenced in a study of cytomegalovirus exposure and HLA in healthy donors. The PCR employed 60 Vbeta primers together with 13 Jbeta primers. Produced via immunoSEQ multiplex PCR; TCRdb's table is partial and in-frame only. Among 130,000 to 150,000 clones listed, roughly 80% were seen once. The source material was PBMCs. The origin of the receptors is a man aged 40-49 years in good health and CMV-seropositive.

The table lists this clone with a few counts. The chain joins TRBV10-3 to TRBJ2-1; 7 nucleotides line up with TRBD1. This CDR3 spans 14 amino acids. From germline, CDR1 is ENHRY and CDR2 SYGVKD. V trimming: 6 bases; J trimming: 0 bases; junction bases outside the gene matches: 2. CDR3 nucleotides: TGTGCCATCAGCCGGGACAGCTCCTACAATGAGCAGTTCTTC. Translating gives CAISRDSSYNEQFF.

This clone was counted only a few times. The CDR3 sequence: CASSQFGIRDYGYTF. The DNA of the CDR3 is TGTGCCAGCAGCCAATTCGGGATAAGAGACTATGGCTACACCTTC. The chain combines TRBV16 with TRBJ1-2; no reliable D call. Looked up from germline, CDR1 is KGHSY and CDR2 is FQNENV. The CDR3 has 15 amino acids. Trimming took 1 base from V and 3 from J, leaving 12 bases between them.